The sequence of this TCR beta chain was determined in a study of shared clonotypes between healthy human individuals. Study conclusions and caveats: The four-donor shared clonotypes exceeded non-shared clonotypes in generation probability, with non-shared ones scoring lower. Depth was large, yet rarefaction showed that sorted-subset sequencing was incomplete.

In this sample, this clone turned up once. No antigen is known for it. Sequencing was performed with immunoSEQ multiplex PCR; in TCRdb, only in-frame clones are kept and a portion is missing. The sample has 750,000 to 1,000,000 clones; 80% to 95% are singletons. The naive CD8 fraction comprised CD45RO-negative cells positively selected for CCR7 and excluded terminally differentiated effector memory CD45RA+ cells. Donors, healthy HIV-negative adults, lacked recent acute infections or vaccinations. Donors were Caucasian adults residing in Nashville, Tennessee, USA. There are 18 residues in the CDR3. Germline V gives CDR1 LGHNT, CDR2 FRNRAP. V shed 2 bases, J shed 1 base, and the junction held 11 bases outside the gene matches.

This sequence was found in a young man in good health. The genes are TRBV12-5 and TRBJ1-5, with 7 bases matching TRBD1. The specimen sequenced was naive CD8+ T cells sorted from blood. The CDR3 here is CASGLPNQWDSSNQPQHF. CDR3 coding DNA: TGTGCTAGTGGTTTGCCCAATCAATGGGACAGCAGCAATCAGCCCCAGCATTTT.